These T cell receptor beta chains were read from a single sample in a study of blood T cell repertoires in COVID-19. Sequencing used immunoSEQ multiplex PCR; TCRdb keeps in-frame clones, though not all of them. Altogether 130,000 to 150,000 clones are present, roughly 81% being singletons, with the ten largest covering approximately 8.4%. Input material: peripheral blood. The origin of the receptors is a human donor with acute or convalescent COVID-19. The donor label of this sample is uncertain. The CDR3 runs from the conserved cysteine through the conserved F or W. A D gene is named only where the DNA matches it firmly. Only some rows state a clone size, as once, few, many or a class for expanded clones.

clone_size	j_call	d_call	v_call	cdr3_aa	cdr3_nt
NA	TRBJ1-2	TRBD1	TRBV10-3	CAIRGTGSDNYGYTF	TGTGCCATCAGGGGGACAGGGAGTGATAACTATGGCTACACCTTC
few	TRBJ2-3	NA	TRBV5-1	CASSLGAGTDTQYF	TGCGCCAGCAGCTTAGGGGCTGGCACAGATACGCAGTATTTT
NA	TRBJ2-1	TRBD2	TRBV11-3	CASSPGGSSYNEQFF	TGTGCCAGCAGCCCGGGGGGGAGCTCCTACAATGAGCAGTTCTTC
NA	TRBJ1-6	NA	TRBV5-4	CASSLSRFSPLHF	TGTGCCAGCAGCTTGAGTCGGTTTTCACCCCTCCACTTT
NA	TRBJ1-2	TRBD1	TRBV25-1	CASREDRGLGYTF	TGTGCCAGCAGAGAGGACAGGGGTCTGGGCTACACCTTC
NA	TRBJ1-6	NA	TRBV5-1	CASSLAGSSPLHF	TGCGCCAGCAGCTTGGCCGGGAGTTCACCCCTCCACTTT
NA	TRBJ2-2	NA	TRBV7-3	CASSPWGGGTGELFF	TGTGCCAGCAGTCCCTGGGGGGGCGGCACCGGGGAGCTGTTTTTT
NA	TRBJ2-2	NA	TRBV6-5	CASSLSGHSTGELFF	TGTGCCAGCAGTCTCTCGGGACATTCCACCGGGGAGCTGTTTTTT
once	TRBJ1-2	NA	TRBV5-1	CASSPQSILHPVYGYTF	TGCGCCAGCAGCCCACAGTCGATTCTTCATCCCGTATATGGCTACACCTTC
NA	TRBJ1-5	NA	TRBV7-2	CASSLGGRISNQPQHF	TGTGCCAGCAGCCTCGGAGGAAGGATAAGCAATCAGCCCCAGCATTTT
NA	TRBJ2-1	TRBD2	TRBV4-1	CASSLGGGSSYNEQFF	TGCGCCAGCAGCCTTGGCGGGGGGAGCTCCTACAATGAGCAGTTCTTC
NA	TRBJ2-3	NA	TRBV15	CATSSAGASTDTQYF	TGTGCCACCAGCAGTGCGGGGGCTAGCACAGATACGCAGTATTTT
NA	TRBJ2-7	NA	TRBV29-1	CSVEIDSSYEQYF	TGCAGCGTTGAAATTGACAGCTCCTACGAGCAGTACTTC
few	TRBJ1-1	TRBD1	TRBV9	CASSAGQGEAFF	TGTGCCAGCAGCGCCGGACAGGGGGAGGCTTTCTTT
NA	TRBJ2-1	NA	TRBV7-3	CASSSTGEQFF	TGTGCCAGCAGCTCAACGGGAGAACAGTTCTTC
NA	TRBJ1-1	NA	TRBV12-5	CASGLEGLGGAFF	TGTGCTAGTGGTTTGGAAGGGCTAGGGGGAGCTTTCTTT
NA	TRBJ2-1	TRBD2	TRBV11-3	CASSLVLAGLNEQFF	TGTGCCAGCAGCTTAGTCCTAGCGGGCCTCAATGAGCAGTTCTTC
NA	TRBJ1-1	NA	TRBV18	CASSRERDTEAFF	TGTGCCAGCTCTCGGGAGCGGGACACTGAAGCTTTCTTT
NA	TRBJ1-5	NA	TRBV24-1	CATSDLSQGDQPQHF	TGTGCCACCAGTGATTTGAGTCAGGGCGATCAGCCCCAGCATTTT
NA	TRBJ1-2	TRBD1	TRBV14	CASSQGTGGYYGYTF	TGTGCCAGCAGCCAAGGGACAGGGGGCTACTATGGCTACACCTTC
NA	TRBJ1-1	NA	TRBV29-1	CSVEILTYTEAFF	TGCAGCGTTGAGATACTAACGTACACTGAAGCTTTCTTT
NA	TRBJ1-2	NA	TRBV25-1	CASSEIETANYGYTF	TGTGCCAGCAGTGAAATAGAGACAGCTAACTATGGCTACACCTTC
NA	TRBJ2-5	NA	TRBV5-4	CASSDRRGDTQYF	TGTGCCAGCAGCGATCGGCGAGGAGATACCCAGTACTTC
NA	TRBJ2-2	NA	TRBV6-5	CASSFSPGSGGELFF	TGTGCCAGCAGTTTCTCACCAGGGTCGGGCGGGGAGCTGTTTTTT
NA	TRBJ1-6	NA	TRBV7-2	CASSLALSGNSPLHF	TGTGCCAGCAGCTTAGCGCTGTCAGGGAATTCACCCCTCCACTTT
NA	TRBJ1-5	TRBD1	TRBV6-6	CASRLPDRNQPQHF	TGTGCCAGCAGACTCCCGGACAGGAATCAGCCCCAGCATTTT
NA	TRBJ1-1	NA	TRBV13	CASSRYPGKSEAFF	TGTGCCAGCAGCCGATACCCAGGGAAATCTGAAGCTTTCTTT
NA	TRBJ1-1	TRBD1	TRBV7-9	CASSSSGGESFF	TGTGCCAGCAGCTCCTCAGGGGGCGAGTCTTTCTTT
NA	TRBJ1-1	TRBD1	TRBV5-4	CASSWDRGTEAFF	TGTGCCAGCAGCTGGGACAGGGGCACTGAAGCTTTCTTT
NA	TRBJ1-1	NA	TRBV14	CASSQTAGRTEAFF	TGTGCCAGCAGCCAAACTGCAGGGCGCACTGAAGCTTTCTTT
NA	TRBJ2-1	NA	TRBV2	CASSENLSSYNEQFF	TGTGCCAGCAGTGAAAACTTAAGCTCCTACAATGAGCAGTTCTTC
few	TRBJ1-6	NA	TRBV7-9	CASSWGLYDSPLHF	TGTGCCAGCAGCTGGGGGCTGTATGACTCACCCCTCCACTTT
NA	TRBJ1-2	NA	TRBV5-8	CASSLGQIYGYTF	TGTGCCAGCAGCTTGGGTCAGATTTATGGCTACACCTTC
NA	TRBJ1-2	NA	TRBV5-4	CASSEGTAGPYGYTF	TGTGCCAGCAGCGAGGGGACGGCGGGGCCCTATGGCTACACCTTC
NA	TRBJ2-2	NA	TRBV5-1	CASMEGSYTGELFF	TGCGCCAGCATGGAGGGGTCCTACACCGGGGAGCTGTTTTTT
NA	TRBJ1-2	NA	TRBV12-3/TRBV12-4	CASSVTGFYGYTF	TGTGCCAGCAGTGTGACAGGATTCTATGGCTACACCTTC
once	TRBJ1-6	TRBD1	TRBV6-5	CASSLGQGLSPLHF	TGTGCCAGCAGCCTAGGACAGGGACTTTCACCCCTCCACTTT
NA	TRBJ2-7	NA	TRBV6-5	CASRGTRQFYEQYF	TGTGCCAGCAGGGGCACACGACAGTTCTACGAGCAGTACTTC
NA	TRBJ1-4	TRBD1	TRBV2	CASSEDRVGKLFF	TGTGCCAGCAGTGAGGACAGGGTTGGAAAACTGTTTTTT
NA	TRBJ2-7	NA	TRBV3-1/TRBV3-2	CASSQPGRTEQYF	TGTGCCAGCAGCCAGCCAGGGAGGACCGAGCAGTACTTC
NA	TRBJ2-1	NA	TRBV11-1	CASSFRQPSRNEQFF	TGTGCCAGCAGCTTCCGACAGCCATCGAGGAATGAGCAGTTCTTC
NA	TRBJ1-1	NA	TRBV11-2	CASSLWGGRETNTEAFF	TGTGCCAGCAGCTTATGGGGGGGAAGAGAAACGAACACTGAAGCTTTCTTT
NA	TRBJ2-3	NA	TRBV18	CASLITGLSTDTQYF	TGTGCCAGCTTAATTACAGGGCTTAGCACAGATACGCAGTATTTT
NA	TRBJ2-3	NA	TRBV18	CASSPRMEGTDTQYF	TGTGCCAGCTCACCAAGGATGGAGGGCACAGATACGCAGTATTTT
NA	TRBJ1-1	NA	TRBV7-9	CASSRGRENTEAFF	TGTGCCAGCAGCCGGGGGAGGGAGAACACTGAAGCTTTCTTT
NA	TRBJ2-3	TRBD2	TRBV9	CASSVVSGTTSDTQYF	TGTGCCAGCAGCGTAGTCTCTGGGACTACAAGCGATACGCAGTATTTT
NA	TRBJ2-3	NA	TRBV2	CASGPARGRDTQYF	TGTGCCAGCGGACCGGCCAGGGGGAGGGATACGCAGTATTTT
NA	TRBJ1-4	NA	TRBV10-3	CAISEDRFREKLFF	TGTGCCATCAGTGAGGACAGGTTCAGGGAAAAACTGTTTTTT
NA	TRBJ2-3	NA	TRBV11-3	CASSLDRNTDTQYF	TGTGCCAGCAGCCTAGACAGAAACACAGATACGCAGTATTTT
NA	TRBJ2-7	TRBD1	TRBV27	CASSRPGQGLYEQYF	TGTGCCAGCAGTCGCCCGGGACAGGGGCTCTACGAGCAGTACTTC
NA	TRBJ1-5	NA	TRBV10-3	CAISRARTGSNQPQHF	TGTGCCATCAGTCGGGCCAGGACTGGCAGCAATCAGCCCCAGCATTTT
NA	TRBJ1-6	NA	TRBV7-9	CASSPPGSPLHF	TGTGCCAGCAGCCCGCCGGGGTCACCCCTCCACTTT
NA	TRBJ1-5	NA	TRBV29-1	CSAQFDNSNQPQHF	TGCAGCGCGCAGTTCGATAATAGCAATCAGCCCCAGCATTTT
NA	TRBJ1-2	NA	TRBV5-4	CASSLADSPFGGYTF	TGTGCCAGCAGCTTGGCCGACAGCCCCTTCGGTGGCTACACCTTC
NA	TRBJ2-3	TRBD2	TRBV5-1	CASSLLGVSTSGGTDTQYF	TGCGCCAGCAGCTTATTGGGGGTCTCCACTAGCGGGGGAACAGATACGCAGTATTTT
NA	TRBJ2-3	TRBD2	TRBV3-1/TRBV3-2	CASSYRGDFTDTQYF	TGTGCCAGCAGCTACCGGGGGGATTTCACAGATACGCAGTATTTT
NA	TRBJ2-2	TRBD1	TRBV5-1	CASSFLPGQATNTGELFF	TGCGCCAGCAGCTTCCTTCCGGGACAGGCCACGAACACCGGGGAGCTGTTTTTT
NA	TRBJ1-5	TRBD1	TRBV7-8	CASSLNRDSGPRSNQPQHF	TGTGCCAGCAGCTTAAACAGGGACAGTGGTCCTAGGAGCAATCAGCCCCAGCATTTT
NA	TRBJ1-2	NA	TRBV27	CASSLVWTDYGYTF	TGTGCCAGCAGTCTAGTATGGACAGACTATGGCTACACCTTC